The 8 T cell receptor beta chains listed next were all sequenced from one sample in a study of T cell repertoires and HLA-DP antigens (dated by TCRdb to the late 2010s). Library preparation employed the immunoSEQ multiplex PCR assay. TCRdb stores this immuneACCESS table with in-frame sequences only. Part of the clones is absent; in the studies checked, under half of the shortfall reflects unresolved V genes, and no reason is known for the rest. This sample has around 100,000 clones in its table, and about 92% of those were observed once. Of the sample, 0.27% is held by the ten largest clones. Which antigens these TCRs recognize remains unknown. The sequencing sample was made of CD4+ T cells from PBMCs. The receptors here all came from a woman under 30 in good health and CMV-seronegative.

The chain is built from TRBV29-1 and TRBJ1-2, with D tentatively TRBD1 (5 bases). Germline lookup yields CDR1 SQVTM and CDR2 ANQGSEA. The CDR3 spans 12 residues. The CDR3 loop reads CRGGTENYGYTF. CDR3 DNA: TGCAGGGGAGGGACTGAAAACTATGGCTACACCTTC.

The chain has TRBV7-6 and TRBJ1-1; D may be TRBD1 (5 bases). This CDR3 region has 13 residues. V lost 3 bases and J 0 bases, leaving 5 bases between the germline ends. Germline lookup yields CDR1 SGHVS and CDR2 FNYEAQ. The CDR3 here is CASSFRVNTEAFF. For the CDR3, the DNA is TGTGCCAGCAGCTTCAGGGTGAACACTGAAGCTTTCTTT.

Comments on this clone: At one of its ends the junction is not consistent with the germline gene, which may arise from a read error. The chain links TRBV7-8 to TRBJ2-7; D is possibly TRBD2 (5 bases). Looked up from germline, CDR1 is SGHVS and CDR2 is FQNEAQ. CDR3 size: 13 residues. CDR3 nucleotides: TGTGCCAGCAGCATAGCGATCTCCTACGAGCAGTACTTC. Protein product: CASSIAISYEQYF.

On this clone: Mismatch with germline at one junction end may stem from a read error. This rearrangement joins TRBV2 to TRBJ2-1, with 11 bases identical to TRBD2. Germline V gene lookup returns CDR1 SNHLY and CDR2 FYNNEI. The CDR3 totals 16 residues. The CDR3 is CASREVTSGDYNEQFF. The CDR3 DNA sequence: TGTGCCAGCAGGGAAGTGACTAGCGGGGATTACAATGAGCAGTTCTTC.

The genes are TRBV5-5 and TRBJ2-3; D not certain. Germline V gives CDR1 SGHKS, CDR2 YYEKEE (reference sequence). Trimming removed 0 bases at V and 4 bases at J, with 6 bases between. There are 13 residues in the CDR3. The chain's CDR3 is CASSLAVADTQYF. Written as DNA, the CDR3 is TGTGCCAGCAGCTTGGCCGTAGCAGATACGCAGTATTTT. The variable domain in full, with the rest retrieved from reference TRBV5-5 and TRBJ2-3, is DAGVTQSPTHLIKTRGQQVTLRCSPISGHKSVSWYQQVLGQGPQFIFQYYEKEERGRGNFPDRFSARQFPNYSSELNVNALLLGDSALYLCASSLAVADTQYFGPGTRLTVL.

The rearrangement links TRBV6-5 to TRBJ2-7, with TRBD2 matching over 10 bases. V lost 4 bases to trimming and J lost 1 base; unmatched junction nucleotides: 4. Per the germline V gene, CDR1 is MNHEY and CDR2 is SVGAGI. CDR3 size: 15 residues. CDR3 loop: CASSLLAGPSYEQYV. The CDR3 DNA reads TGTGCCAGCAGTTTACTAGCGGGGCCGTCCTACGAGCAGTACGTC.

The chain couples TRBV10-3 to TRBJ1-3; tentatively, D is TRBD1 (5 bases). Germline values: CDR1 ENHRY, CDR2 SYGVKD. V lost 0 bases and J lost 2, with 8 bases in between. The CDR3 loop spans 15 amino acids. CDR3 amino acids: CAISESSRAGNTIYF. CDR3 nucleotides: TGTGCCATCAGTGAGTCGAGCAGGGCTGGAAACACCATATATTTT.

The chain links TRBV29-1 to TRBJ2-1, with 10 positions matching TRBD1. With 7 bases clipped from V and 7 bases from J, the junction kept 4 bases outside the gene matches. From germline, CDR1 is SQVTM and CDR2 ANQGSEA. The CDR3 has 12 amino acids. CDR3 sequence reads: CSGDRGPNEQFF. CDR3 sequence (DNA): TGCAGCGGAGACAGGGGGCCTAATGAGCAGTTCTTC.